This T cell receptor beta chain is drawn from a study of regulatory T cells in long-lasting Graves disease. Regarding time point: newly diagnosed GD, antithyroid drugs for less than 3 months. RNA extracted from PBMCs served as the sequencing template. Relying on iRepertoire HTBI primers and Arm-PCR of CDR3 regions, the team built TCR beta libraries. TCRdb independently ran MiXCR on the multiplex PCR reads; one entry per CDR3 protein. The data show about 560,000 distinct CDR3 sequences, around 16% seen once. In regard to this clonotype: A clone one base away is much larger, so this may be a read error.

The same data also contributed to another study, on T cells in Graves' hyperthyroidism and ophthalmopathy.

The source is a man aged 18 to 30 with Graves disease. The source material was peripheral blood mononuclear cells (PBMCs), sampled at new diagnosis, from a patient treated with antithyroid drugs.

CDR3 nucleotides: TGTGCCAGCAGCGGCGGGACTAGCGGGAAGAATGGGCAGTTCTTC. Amino acid sequence: CASSGGTSGKNGQFF. The rearrangement joins TRBV3-1 to TRBJ2-1; 13 nucleotides match TRBD2. The CDR3 is 15 residues long. The V gene's germline CDR1 is LGHDT and CDR2 YNNKEL (reference sequence).